Below, 22 T cell receptor beta chains from the same sample are listed, as sequenced in a study of cytomegalovirus exposure and HLA in healthy donors. Here immunoSEQ multiplex PCR was the method, and the copy in TCRdb shows in-frame clones only, minus some. The data hold under 200,000 clones, with around 88% observed a single time. Sequencing was performed on PBMCs. Receptors originate from a young woman in good health and CMV-seronegative.

The chain joins TRBV19 to TRBJ2-3; 8 bases map to TRBD2. In germline, CDR1 is LNHDA, CDR2 SQIVND (reference sequence). The junction had 3 bases not matched to a gene; V was cut back by 5 bases and J by 5 bases. This CDR3 is 13 amino acids long. This chain's CDR3 is CASSWLAGDTQYF. CDR3 bases: TGTGCCAGTAGTTGGCTAGCGGGAGATACGCAGTATTTT.

The rearrangement joins TRBV14 to TRBJ1-2; no clear D gene. The V and J ends lost 3 bases and 4 bases respectively, with 9 bases between them. CDR3 length: 13 amino acids. Germline V lookup: CDR1 SGHDN, CDR2 FVKESK. The CDR3 spells CASSHTLVYGYTF. Here the CDR3 DNA reads TGTGCCAGCAGCCACACACTAGTCTATGGCTACACCTTC.

J is TRBJ1-1 and V is TRBV4-3; D not certain. The CDR3 loop spans 14 amino acids. The V gene's germline CDR1 is LGHNA and CDR2 YSLEER. Between the trimmed V and J ends, which lost 4 bases and 5 bases, there was a span of 14 bases. The CDR3 DNA reads TGCGCCAGCAGCCCTAACGCGGTGAGGACTGAAGCTTTCTTT. Translating gives CASSPNAVRTEAFF.

This clone was detected only once. V and J are TRBV7-9 and TRBJ2-2; 7 nucleotides agree with TRBD1. This CDR3 is built from 16 residues. CDR1 and CDR2 (germline): SEHNR, FQNEAQ (reference sequence). Trimming removed 7 bases from V and 5 bases from J; junction bases left unmatched: 13. The DNA of the CDR3 is TGTGCCAGCATCCCGGCAGGGACAGAAGGAACCGGGGAGCTGTTTTTT. Translated: CASIPAGTEGTGELFF. The variable domain in full, with the rest retrieved from reference TRBV7-9 and TRBJ2-2, is DTGVSQNPRHKITKRGQNVTFRCDPISEHNRLYWYRQTLGQGPEFLTYFQNEAQLEKSRLLSDRFSAERPKGSFSTLEIQRTEQGDSAMYLCASIPAGTEGTGELFFGEGSRLTVL.

The chain combines TRBV30 with TRBJ2-5; no clear D gene. The CDR3 is 11 residues long. Deletions cut 3 bases from V and 5 bases from J, with 7 bases between. CDR1 and CDR2 (germline): GTSNPN, SVGIG (reference sequence). DNA for the CDR3: TGTGCCTGGAGAACCGGGGAGACCCAGTACTTC. Translated, it gives CAWRTGETQYF. The complete variable domain, with remaining parts taken from reference TRBV30 and TRBJ2-5, reads SQTIHQWPATLVQPVGSPLSLECTVEGTSNPNLYWYRQAAGRGLQLLFYSVGIGQISSEVPQNLSASRPQDRQFILSSKKLLLSDSGFYLCAWRTGETQYFGPGTRLLVL.

As concerns this clone: The identical CDR3 is also encoded by other nucleotide sequences in the sample. The rearrangement uses TRBV18 and TRBJ1-2, with D possibly TRBD1 on 5 matching bases. Germline lookup yields CDR1 KGHSH and CDR2 LQKENI. The CDR3 loop spans 14 amino acids. V lost 0 bases and J 4 bases, leaving 9 bases between the germline ends. This CDR3 is CASSPPQGSYGYTF. The CDR3, as DNA: TGTGCCAGCTCACCACCGCAGGGTTCCTATGGCTACACCTTC. The variable domain in full, with the rest retrieved from reference TRBV18 and TRBJ1-2, is NAGVMQNPRHLVRRRGQEARLRCSPMKGHSHVYWYRQLPEEGLKFMVYLQKENIIDESGMPKERFSAEFPKEGPSILRIQQVVRGDSAAYFCASSPPQGSYGYTFGSGTRLTVV.

The chain is built from TRBV7-9 and TRBJ2-5; the D is unclear. CDR1 SEHNR and CDR2 FQNEAQ come from the germline V gene (reference sequence). The CDR3 totals 15 residues. V was cut by 1 base and J by 2 bases, with 11 bases left in between. CDR3 loop: CASSLGMAVQETQYF. DNA of the CDR3: TGTGCCAGCAGCTTAGGCATGGCCGTTCAAGAGACCCAGTACTTC. Full variable domain (missing parts from reference TRBV7-9 and TRBJ2-5): DTGVSQNPRHKITKRGQNVTFRCDPISEHNRLYWYRQTLGQGPEFLTYFQNEAQLEKSRLLSDRFSAERPKGSFSTLEIQRTEQGDSAMYLCASSLGMAVQETQYFGPGTRLLVL.

The CDR3 is CASSSGQGNTEAFF. The CDR3 nucleotides read TGTGCCAGCAGTTCAGGACAGGGGAACACTGAAGCTTTCTTT. V is TRBV6-4 and J is TRBJ1-1; 8 positions match TRBD1. Germline trimming cut 5 bases from V and 1 base from J; bases unmatched to any gene: 3. CDR1 is MRHNA, CDR2 SNTAGT, per germline. The CDR3 has 14 residues.

The chain joins TRBV5-1 to TRBJ1-1; 8 nucleotides match TRBD1. CDR1 and CDR2 (germline): SGHRS, YFSETQ. The J segment lost 2 bases and the V segment lost 2 bases, leaving 11 bases of the junction unmatched. This CDR3 is 17 amino acids long. The CDR3 DNA reads TGCGCCAGCAGCTTCTCACCTCCTGGACAGGGTAACACTGAAGCTTTCTTT. It translates to CASSFSPPGQGNTEAFF.

This clone was picked up a small number of times. The chain joins TRBV12-5 to TRBJ2-1; tentatively, D is TRBD2 (6 bases). CDR3 length: 18 residues. Trimming took 0 bases from V and 1 from J, leaving 16 bases between them. CDR1 and CDR2 from the germline V gene are LGHNT and FRNRAP. Written as DNA, the CDR3 is TGTGCTAGTGGTTTGGTAATCACAGCGGGCGGTTCCTACAATGAGCAGTTCTTC. The encoded protein is CASGLVITAGGSYNEQFF.

This clone was seen a few times. The rearrangement links TRBV18 to TRBJ2-2; maybe TRBD1 (5 bases). V was pared by 4 bases and J by 1 base, with 7 bases between. The CDR3 is made up of 14 amino acids. The V gene's germline CDR1 is KGHSH and CDR2 LQKENI. The CDR3 nucleotides are TGTGCCAGCTCACAGGGGCTGAACACCGGGGAGCTGTTTTTT. Encoded protein: CASSQGLNTGELFF.

The chain uses TRBV6-1 and TRBJ1-1, with TRBD1 matching 9 bases. Trimming cost V 9 bases and J 4 bases; bases outside gene matches: 6. The germline CDR1 and CDR2 sequences are MNHNS and SASEGT. This CDR3 is 13 amino acids long. The CDR3 coding sequence is TGTGCCAGGGGCCGGGACAGGGCCACTGAAGCTTTCTTT. This gives the protein CARGRDRATEAFF.

The rearrangement links TRBV19 to TRBJ2-7, with 11 bases fitting TRBD1. Germline CDR1 is LNHDA and CDR2 is SQIVND (reference sequence). The CDR3 contains 15 residues. The junction had 2 bases not matched to a gene; V was cut back by 1 base and J by 3 bases. CDR3 residues: CASSIGGQGVYEQYF. In nucleotides, the CDR3 is TGTGCCAGTAGTATAGGGGGACAGGGGGTCTACGAGCAGTACTTC.

This clone appeared a single time. J is TRBJ2-7 and V is TRBV6-1; possibly TRBD1 for D (6 bases). The CDR3 loop spans 19 amino acids. Germline assignment: CDR1 MNHNS and CDR2 SASEGT. V was pared by 2 bases and J by 1 base, with 24 bases between. CDR3 region: CASSERPSMSGVFSYEQYF. In nucleotides, the CDR3 is TGTGCCAGCAGTGAAAGGCCCTCTATGTCAGGGGTTTTTTCCTACGAGCAGTACTTC.

The chain links TRBV19 to TRBJ1-2; the match to TRBD1 covers 9 bases. The V gene's germline CDR1 is LNHDA and CDR2 SQIVND (reference sequence). J gave up 5 bases and V 7 bases, and 17 bases lay outside the gene matches. This CDR3 region has 17 residues. For the CDR3, the DNA is TGTGCCAGTATCCCCGCTGTTTACAGGGGGCATGGGTATGGCTACACCTTC. Its protein product is CASIPAVYRGHGYGYTF.

V and J are TRBV15 and TRBJ2-3; 12 bases match TRBD2. The CDR3 has 18 amino acids. With 4 bases clipped from V and 1 base from J, the junction kept 9 bases outside the gene matches. From germline, CDR1 is LNHNV and CDR2 YYDKDF (reference sequence). As DNA, the CDR3 is TGTGCCACCAGCATCCGACTAGCGGGAGAATACGGCACAGATACGCAGTATTTT. Its protein product is CATSIRLAGEYGTDTQYF.

The gene calls are TRBV5-4 and TRBJ1-6; D uncertain. Deletions cut 4 bases from V and 2 bases from J, with 16 bases between. CDR1 and CDR2 (germline): SGHNT, YYREEE (reference sequence). This CDR3 contains 17 residues. In DNA form, the CDR3 reads TGTGCCAGCAGCCACGGCGGAGTCGGTACCTATAATTCACCCCTCCACTTT. It translates to CASSHGGVGTYNSPLHF. Full variable domain (remainder filled in from reference TRBV5-4 and TRBJ1-6): ETGVTQSPTHLIKTRGQQVTLRCSSQSGHNTVSWYQQALGQGPQFIFQYYREEENGRGNFPPRFSGLQFPNYSSELNVNALELDDSALYLCASSHGGVGTYNSPLHFGNGTRLTVT.

This chain links TRBV27 with TRBJ2-3; tentatively, D is TRBD2 (6 bases). V shed 5 bases and J shed 0 bases, with 21 bases lying between them. The germline CDR1 and CDR2 sequences are MNHEY and SMNVEV (reference sequence). The CDR3 is made up of 18 amino acids. CDR3 nucleotide sequence: TGTGCCAGCAGTCCCCACTTACTAGCCGCCCGTAGCACAGATACGCAGTATTTT. Translating it yields CASSPHLLAARSTDTQYF.

The rearrangement links TRBV14 to TRBJ2-7; D perhaps matches TRBD1 (6 bases). The germline V gene has CDR1 SGHDN and CDR2 FVKESK. This CDR3 has 17 amino acids. V was cut by 1 base and J by 0 bases, with 16 bases left in between. The CDR3 DNA sequence: TGTGCCAGCAGCCAAGTCCACAGGGTACGGGGCTCCTACGAGCAGTACTTC. It specifies CASSQVHRVRGSYEQYF.

This chain joins TRBV28 and TRBJ1-2; unclear D gene. V was shortened by 6 bases and J by 0 bases, with 11 bases between the two germline ends. This CDR3 spans 14 amino acids. In germline, CDR1 is MDHEN, CDR2 SYDVKM. The CDR3 protein is CASRWPGPNYGYTF. CDR3 nucleotides: TGTGCCAGCAGGTGGCCAGGTCCTAACTATGGCTACACCTTC.

The chain uses TRBV7-2 and TRBJ1-1; no firm D call. The CDR3 totals 15 residues. Trimming pared 5 bases from V and 0 bases from J, leaving 13 bases between. The germline CDR1 and CDR2 sequences are SGHTA and FQGNSA. DNA of the CDR3: TGTGCCAGCAGCCCAACGACGGGGATGAACACTGAAGCTTTCTTT. This codes for CASSPTTGMNTEAFF. Together with reference TRBV7-2 and TRBJ1-1, the CDR3 gives the full variable domain: GAGVSQSPSNKVTEKGKDVELRCDPISGHTALYWYRQSLGQGLEFLIYFQGNSAPDKSGLPSDRFSAERTGGSVSTLTIQRTQQEDSAVYLCASSPTTGMNTEAFFGQGTRLTVV.

This clone was recorded a few times. This rearrangement joins TRBV10-2 to TRBJ1-2; possibly TRBD1 for D (5 bases). CDR3 length equals 13 residues. Looked up from germline, CDR1 is WSHSY and CDR2 is SAAADI. Trimming removed 2 bases from V and 4 bases from J, with 8 bases in between. CDR3 region: CASSETGPYGYTF. DNA for the CDR3: TGCGCCAGCAGTGAGACAGGTCCCTATGGCTACACCTTC.